Listed here are 21 T cell receptor beta chains from one sample, sequenced in a study of persistence of HIV-infected CD4 T cells. Antigens of these TCRs are unknown. The stimulus was lysate of CMV-infected fibroblasts, approximately 9.6 ug/mL. CD40L/CD69 double-negative CD45RO-high memory CD4+ T cells were collected. The libraries were made with immunoSEQ version 4 in survey mode. Profiled with immunoSEQ multiplex PCR; TCRdb holds only in-frame clones, not every one. Found here are about 48,000 clones, about 81% of them singletons; the top ten hold 3%. This sample comprised CD4+ T cells sorted from PBMCs after 18-hour stimulation, obtained from a patient who received antiretroviral therapy. These receptors all come from an adult man with HIV who was CMV-seropositive.

This clone was found once. This rearrangement joins TRBV18 to TRBJ2-7, with 8 bases lining up with TRBD2. Trimming took 5 bases from V and 2 from J; bases not matched to a gene: 8. Germline V gene data show CDR1 as KGHSH and CDR2 as LQKENI. This CDR3 has 15 amino acids. The CDR3 coding sequence is TGTGCCAGCTCAAAAAAAGCGGGAGAGGCCTACGAGCAGTACTTC. It encodes CASSKKAGEAYEQYF.

The J gene is TRBJ1-3, the V gene TRBV7-9, with TRBD1 matching over 7 bases. CDR1 and CDR2 from the germline V gene are SEHNR and FQNEAQ (reference sequence). The CDR3 is 15 amino acids. V dropped 5 bases and J dropped 7; count of bases not matched to a gene: 11. CDR3 loop: CASSRMLAGGNTIYF. The DNA for the CDR3 is TGTGCCAGCAGCAGAATGTTGGCAGGGGGGAACACCATATATTTT.

V usage is TRBV19 and J usage is TRBJ1-2, with 9 nucleotides matching TRBD1. The CDR3 length is 15 residues. Germline CDR1 is LNHDA and CDR2 is SQIVND (reference sequence). V gave up 7 bases and J gave up 4 bases; unmatched junction bases: 10. In DNA, the CDR3 is TGTGCCAGTAACTACAGGGGGCCAGTTTCCTATGGCTACACCTTC. This sequence encodes CASNYRGPVSYGYTF. Complete variable domain (other parts from reference TRBV19 and TRBJ1-2): DGGITQSPKYLFRKEGQNVTLSCEQNLNHDAMYWYRQDPGQGLRLIYYSQIVNDFQKGDIAEGYSVSREKKESFPLTVTSAQKNPTAFYLCASNYRGPVSYGYTFGSGTRLTVV.

The chain combines TRBV2 with TRBJ2-3; D call uncertain. Germline lookup yields CDR1 SNHLY and CDR2 FYNNEI. The CDR3 spans 11 residues. V lost 3 bases, J lost 6 bases, and 4 bases lay in between. The CDR3 sequence: CASSDGDTQYF. CDR3 DNA: TGTGCCAGCAGTGACGGGGATACGCAGTATTTT.

The rearrangement joins TRBV3-1 (or the pseudogene TRBV3-2) to TRBJ1-2, with TRBD1 as a possible D gene (5 bases). V lost 0 bases, J lost 5 bases, and 16 bases lay in between. Germline lookup yields CDR1 LGHDT and CDR2 YNNKEL (reference sequence). The CDR3 contains 16 residues. The CDR3 here is CASSQDGTAKAYGYTF. As DNA, the CDR3 is TGTGCCAGCAGCCAAGATGGGACGGCGAAGGCTTATGGCTACACCTTC.

V is TRBV10-3 and J is TRBJ1-5; D may be TRBD1 (6 bases). The V end lost 6 bases, the J end lost 4 bases, and 16 bases lay between the germline ends. This CDR3 spans 15 amino acids. CDR1 is ENHRY, CDR2 SYGVKD, per germline. In nucleotides, the CDR3 is TGTGCCATCAGCCCCGGACAGTCGGAAAATCAGCCCCAGCATTTT. This encodes CAISPGQSENQPQHF.

The chain combines TRBV4-1 with TRBJ2-3; D call uncertain. Germline CDR1 is MGHRA and CDR2 is YSYEKL. V dropped 0 bases and J dropped 5 bases, with 9 bases sitting between them. The CDR3 contains 14 residues. The CDR3 bases are TGCGCCAGCAGCCAAGAAGGGCAAGGAGATACGCAGTATTTT. Its translation is CASSQEGQGDTQYF.

J is TRBJ2-3 and V is TRBV7-9, with 8 bases lining up with TRBD1. Germline V CDR1 and CDR2: SEHNR, FQNEAQ (reference sequence). The CDR3 is made up of 15 amino acids. V was pared by 1 base and J by 3 bases, with 3 bases of the junction left unmatched. CDR3 protein: CASSLGDRYTDTQYF. The CDR3, as DNA: TGTGCCAGCAGCTTAGGGGACAGGTATACAGATACGCAGTATTTT.

The CDR3, as DNA: TGTGCCAGCACATGGGGGGAACGGGGAGAGCAGTACTTC. It specifies CASTWGERGEQYF. The chain has TRBV6-5 and TRBJ2-7; perhaps TRBD2 as D (6 bases). The CDR3 extends over 13 amino acids. Looked up from germline, CDR1 is MNHEY and CDR2 is SVGAGI. V lost 7 bases and J lost 7, with 17 bases in between.

This chain uses TRBV19 with TRBJ2-5; tentatively, D is TRBD2 (6 bases). Trimming pared 5 bases from V and 3 bases from J, leaving 10 bases between. Germline CDR1 reads LNHDA; CDR2 reads SQIVND (reference sequence). This CDR3 is built from 13 residues. CDR3 bases: TGTGCCAGTAGTCTTACGGGGGAAGAGACCCAGTACTTC. Protein: CASSLTGEETQYF. The full variable domain, rest sourced from reference TRBV19 and TRBJ2-5, is DGGITQSPKYLFRKEGQNVTLSCEQNLNHDAMYWYRQDPGQGLRLIYYSQIVNDFQKGDIAEGYSVSREKKESFPLTVTSAQKNPTAFYLCASSLTGEETQYFGPGTRLLVL.

The chain couples TRBV5-1 to TRBJ1-4; D perhaps matches TRBD1 (6 bases). The ends were cut back, 0 bases at V and 7 bases at J, with 16 bases in the middle. The germline V gene encodes CDR1 SGHRS and CDR2 YFSETQ. The CDR3 totals 16 residues. Here the CDR3 DNA reads TGCGCCAGCAGCTTGGAAGGGGGGTCCTATCTTGAAAAACTGTTTTTT. It specifies CASSLEGGSYLEKLFF. The full variable domain, completed using reference TRBV5-1 and TRBJ1-4, is KAGVTQTPRYLIKTRGQQVTLSCSPISGHRSVSWYQQTPGQGLQFLFEYFSETQRNKGNFPGRFSGRQFSNSRSEMNVSTLELGDSALYLCASSLEGGSYLEKLFFGSGTQLSVL.

V and J are TRBV7-9 and TRBJ1-1; unclear D gene. The CDR3 spans 11 residues. Trimming removed 8 bases at V and 5 bases at J, with 9 bases between. CDR1 and CDR2 (germline): SEHNR, FQNEAQ (reference sequence). This CDR3 is CASGIRTEAFF. In DNA form, the CDR3 reads TGTGCCAGCGGTATTAGGACTGAAGCTTTCTTT.

The chain employs TRBV5-6 and TRBJ2-2; the D call may be TRBD1 or TRBD2 (5 bases each). Germline V gene data show CDR1 as SGHDT and CDR2 as YYEEEE. Trimming shortened V by 4 bases and J by 9 bases, and 13 bases separated the two germline ends. The length of the CDR3 is 13 residues. CDR3 protein: CASSLLGERELFF. The CDR3 coding sequence is TGTGCCAGCAGCCTCCTGGGGGAGAGGGAGCTGTTTTTT.

In this sample, this clone turned up a few times. V gene TRBV5-4 combines with J gene TRBJ2-3; the match to TRBD2 covers 14 bases. Germline values: CDR1 SGHNT, CDR2 YYREEE (reference sequence). Unmatched junction bases numbered 6, after V lost 3 bases and J lost 9 bases. This CDR3 has 15 amino acids. The CDR3 DNA is TGTGCCAGCAGCTCCGGACTAGCGGGGGGCTTAACGCAGTATTTT. Translating it yields CASSSGLAGGLTQYF.

This chain uses TRBV27 with TRBJ1-4; D is uncertain. V dropped 5 bases and J dropped 8 bases, with 18 bases sitting between them. CDR1 MNHEY and CDR2 SMNVEV come from the germline V gene (reference sequence). This CDR3 has 15 residues. The CDR3 sequence: CASSRSSTGSEKLFF. CDR3 bases: TGTGCCAGCAGTAGATCTTCGACGGGATCCGAAAAACTGTTTTTT. The entire variable domain, with the rest obtained from reference TRBV27 and TRBJ1-4, is as follows: EAQVTQNPRYLITVTGKKLTVTCSQNMNHEYMSWYRQDPGLGLRQIYYSMNVEVTDKGDVPEGYKVSRKEKRNFPLILESPSPNQTSLYFCASSRSSTGSEKLFFGSGTQLSVL.

J is TRBJ1-2 and V is TRBV3-1 (or the pseudogene TRBV3-2); possibly TRBD1 for D (6 bases). The ends were cut back, 3 bases at V and 4 bases at J, with 12 bases in the middle. The CDR3 sequence is 14 residues long. In germline, CDR1 is LGHDT, CDR2 YNNKEL (reference sequence). CDR3 sequence reads: CASSHGQGSYGYTF. The DNA of the CDR3 is TGTGCCAGCAGCCATGGCCAGGGGAGCTATGGCTACACCTTC.

The count of this clone is one. V usage is TRBV15 and J usage is TRBJ2-2; D is perhaps TRBD1 (6 bases). This CDR3 is 17 amino acids long. Trimming took off 0 bases at V and 2 bases at J, with 13 bases between the two ends. The germline CDR1 and CDR2 sequences are LNHNV and YYDKDF (reference sequence). The CDR3 DNA reads TGTGCCACCAGCAGAGATCTTGCAGGGGCTAACACCGGGGAGCTGTTTTTT. This sequence encodes CATSRDLAGANTGELFF.

This clone was observed a few times. J is TRBJ1-6 and V is TRBV19, with D tentatively TRBD1 (6 bases). V was clipped by 5 bases and J by 0 bases, with 14 bases between them. CDR3 size: 17 residues. Germline V gives CDR1 LNHDA, CDR2 SQIVND (reference sequence). The CDR3 bases are TGTGCCAGTAGTCCCGACAGGAGGAGCTCCTATAATTCACCCCTCCACTTT. Amino acids: CASSPDRRSSYNSPLHF.

The chain links TRBV3-1 (or the pseudogene TRBV3-2) to TRBJ1-5; TRBD1 matches at 7 bases. Looked up from germline, CDR1 is LGHDT and CDR2 is YNNKEL (reference sequence). This CDR3 has 18 amino acids. The junction had 10 bases not matched to a gene; V was cut back by 0 bases and J by 2 bases. The CDR3 region has the DNA TGTGCCAGCAGCCAAGATCCAGGGGGGCGCAGGGGCAATCAGCCCCAGCATTTT. Translating gives CASSQDPGGRRGNQPQHF.

This clone was seen a single time. The gene calls are TRBV30 and TRBJ1-5; D possibly corresponds to TRBD1 (6 bases). CDR3 length: 13 residues. Deletions cut 0 bases from V and 7 bases from J, with 10 bases between. Germline V lookup: CDR1 GTSNPN, CDR2 SVGIG (reference sequence). Here the CDR3 reads CAWSVQGDQPQHF. CDR3 bases: TGTGCCTGGAGTGTACAGGGAGACCAGCCCCAGCATTTT.

CDR3 nucleotide sequence: TGTGCCAGCAGACCAGGACTAGCGGGGGCCGGGGAGCTGTTTTTT. Its protein is CASRPGLAGAGELFF. V and J are TRBV7-9 and TRBJ2-2, with TRBD2 matching over 13 bases. J was trimmed by 6 bases and V by 6 bases; bases with no gene match: 4. The germline gives CDR1 SEHNR, CDR2 FQNEAQ (reference sequence). The CDR3 has 15 amino acids.